The rows below give T cell receptor beta chains drawn from one sample of a study of blood T cells in healthy people across ages. In TCRdb, the 5' RACE reads were re-called with MiXCR into one record per CDR3 protein. The sample consists of about 2 million distinct CDR3 sequences, around half of them appearing once. The sequenced material came from blood. The receptor set was obtained from a middle-aged woman in good health. Both conserved end residues are part of each CDR3. The order of the fields is J gene, V gene, D gene, clone size, CDR3 DNA, CDR3 protein. D genes are given only for firm matches. Part of the rows lack a size; the others show once, few, many or a class for expanded clones.

TRBJ2-4	TRBV7-2	NA	NA	TGTGCCAGCAGCCCTACAGGGACAAACATTCAGTACTTC	CASSPTGTNIQYF
TRBJ2-5	TRBV6-2/TRBV6-3	TRBD1	NA	TGTGCCACCTCAAAGGACAGGGGGAAGTCCTACCAAGAGACCCAGTACTTC	CATSKDRGKSYQETQYF
TRBJ1-5	TRBV20-1	NA	NA	TGCAGTGCAATGCCGGGCAATAGCAATCAGCCCCAGCATTTT	CSAMPGNSNQPQHF
TRBJ1-2	TRBV6-2/TRBV6-3	NA	NA	TGTGCCAGCAGTTACCCAATCTATGGCTACACCTTC	CASSYPIYGYTF
TRBJ2-1	TRBV7-2	TRBD2	NA	TGTGCCAGCAGCCCGCTAGCGGGGGGGCTCGAGAATGAGCAGTTCTTC	CASSPLAGGLENEQFF
TRBJ2-3	TRBV20-1	TRBD1	NA	TGCAGTGCTAGTCGGTGGACAGGGACGACAGATACGCAGTATTTT	CSASRWTGTTDTQYF
TRBJ2-7	TRBV3-1	NA	NA	TGTGCCAGCAGCCAAGAATTGGGCAGACCATACGAGCAGTACTTC	CASSQELGRPYEQYF
TRBJ2-1	TRBV12-3/TRBV12-4	NA	NA	TGTGCCAGCATGGGGCCAAGCTACAATGAGCAGTTCTTC	CASMGPSYNEQFF
TRBJ2-1	TRBV20-1	TRBD2	NA	TGCAGTGCTCAGACTAGCGGGGGGCCTGCGTCCTACAATGAGCAGTTCTTC	CSAQTSGGPASYNEQFF
TRBJ1-5	TRBV6-6	NA	NA	TGTGCCAGCAGTGCCGGACAGAGCAATCAGCCCCAGCATTTT	CASSAGQSNQPQHF
TRBJ2-7	TRBV6-2/TRBV6-3	TRBD2	NA	TGTGCCAGCAGCTCCGGGACTAGCGGGGGTTGGGAGCAGTACTTC	CASSSGTSGGWEQYF
TRBJ2-1	TRBV7-2	NA	few	TGTGCCAGCAGCTTAGGGACACCCCTTAATGAGCAGTTCTTC	CASSLGTPLNEQFF
TRBJ2-4	TRBV20-1	TRBD1	NA	TGCAGTGCTGGTGGGACAGGGAAATCCTACGAGCGGTACTTC	CSAGGTGKSYERYF
TRBJ1-2	TRBV4-3	NA	few	TGCGCCAGCAGCCAACCCAGCGGGAGAAACTATGGCTACACCTTC	CASSQPSGRNYGYTF
TRBJ2-1	TRBV28	NA	NA	TGTGCCAGCAGTCGCGGGTGGAATGAGCAGTTCTTC	CASSRGWNEQFF
TRBJ2-7	TRBV2	NA	NA	TGTGCCAGCAGACTCGCCGGGACAACCTACGAGCAGTACTTC	CASRLAGTTYEQYF
TRBJ2-7	TRBV27	TRBD1	NA	TGTGCCAGCAGGACGACAGGGTTGACGGTCCACGAGCAGTACTTC	CASRTTGLTVHEQYF
TRBJ2-3	TRBV7-2	TRBD2	few	TGTGCCAGCAGCTTAGGGTCAGCGGGGGGGTTGAGCGCAGATACGCAGTATTTT	CASSLGSAGGLSADTQYF
TRBJ2-5	TRBV28	NA	few	TGTGCCAGCAGTTTTATACGGACAATGGGGGAGACCCAGTACTTC	CASSFIRTMGETQYF
TRBJ2-1	TRBV27	NA	NA	TGTGCCAGCAGAGACCAACTATACAATGAGCAGTTCTTC	CASRDQLYNEQFF
TRBJ2-7	TRBV7-6	TRBD1	NA	TGTGCCAGCAGCTTACGGGGACAGTCAACCGAGCAGTACTTC	CASSLRGQSTEQYF
TRBJ1-2	TRBV9	NA	NA	TGTGCCAGCAGCGGAGGGGGACCTTTGGATGGCTACACCTTC	CASSGGGPLDGYTF
TRBJ2-7	TRBV24-1	NA	NA	TGTGCCACCAGTGATGCCGGGAAGAACGAGCAGTACTTC	CATSDAGKNEQYF
TRBJ2-1	TRBV20-1	NA	NA	TGCAGTGCTAGTTTGTGGACTGCGGAGCGTGAGCAGTTCTTC	CSASLWTAEREQFF
TRBJ2-1	TRBV6-2/TRBV6-3	NA	NA	TGTGCCAGCAGGAACCAGGACCCTCTTCACAATGAGCAGTTCTTC	CASRNQDPLHNEQFF
TRBJ1-2	TRBV4-1	TRBD1	few	TGCGCCAGCAGCCATAAACTAACAGGGGACGATGGCTACACCTTC	CASSHKLTGDDGYTF
TRBJ2-7	TRBV5-6	NA	few	TGTGCCAGCAGCTTGGGATTTGACAGGGAGGAATCCTACGAGCAGTACTTC	CASSLGFDREESYEQYF
TRBJ1-6	TRBV12-3/TRBV12-4	TRBD1	NA	TGTGCCAGCAGTTTAGCGGGACAGGGCCCACGATCCTCACCCCTCCACTTT	CASSLAGQGPRSSPLHF
TRBJ2-5	TRBV3-1	NA	few	TGTGCCAGCAGCCAAGGAAATACGGCTCAAGAGACCCAGTACTTC	CASSQGNTAQETQYF
TRBJ1-1	TRBV2	NA	NA	TGTGCCAGTGTCCTGACCGGGGCCCGGGGGGCTTTCTTT	CASVLTGARGAFF
TRBJ2-3	TRBV7-3	NA	NA	TGTGCCAGCAGCTTGGACGGAGCTTACACAGATACGCAGTATTTT	CASSLDGAYTDTQYF
TRBJ2-5	TRBV5-6	NA	once	TGTGCCAGCAGCTTGGCCGTCAGCCGCCAAGAGACCCAGTACTTC	CASSLAVSRQETQYF
TRBJ2-3	TRBV6-2/TRBV6-3	TRBD1	NA	TGTGCCAGCAAAAGGACAGGGAGCACAGATACGCAGTATTTT	CASKRTGSTDTQYF
TRBJ2-7	TRBV24-1	TRBD1	many	TGTGCCACCAGTGGTTGGGGACAGATCTACGAGCAGTACTTC	CATSGWGQIYEQYF
TRBJ2-1	TRBV20-1	NA	NA	TGCAGTGCTAGAGATCTGAGGATCTACAATGAGCAGTTCTTC	CSARDLRIYNEQFF
TRBJ2-7	TRBV20-1	NA	few	TGCAGTGCTAGCGGGGACCTAACCTACGAGCAGTACTTC	CSASGDLTYEQYF
TRBJ2-7	TRBV6-2/TRBV6-3	NA	NA	TGTGCCAGCAGTTTATTCGGCGTGAACTCCTACGAGCAGTACTTC	CASSLFGVNSYEQYF
TRBJ2-4	TRBV7-2	TRBD2	few	TGTGCCAGCAGCTTACGGGGGGTCGGCATTCAGTACTTC	CASSLRGVGIQYF
TRBJ1-2	TRBV4-3	TRBD1	NA	TGCGCCAGCAGCCACGCCCGGGACAGGGGGCTCTATGGCTACACCTTC	CASSHARDRGLYGYTF
TRBJ1-5	TRBV20-1	NA	few	TGCAGTGCTAGGACCCCCGACAGCAAATATAGCAATCAGCCCCAGCATTTT	CSARTPDSKYSNQPQHF
TRBJ2-1	TRBV4-3	NA	NA	TGCGCCAGCAGCCAAGATCCCCGGGGGCCATACAATGAGCAGTTCTTC	CASSQDPRGPYNEQFF
TRBJ2-5	TRBV29-1	TRBD2	NA	TGCAGCGCAAGCGGAGGACAGCTCGGGACTAGCGGGGGTCGAGTCCAAGAGACCCAGTACTTC	CSASGGQLGTSGGRVQETQYF
TRBJ2-5	TRBV20-1	TRBD1	few	TGCAGTGCTAGGAAGTACCAGGGGGACCAAGAGACCCAGTACTTC	CSARKYQGDQETQYF
TRBJ2-5	TRBV20-1	TRBD2	few	TGCAGTGCTAGGAACCCTAGCGGGGGTTTCCAAGAGACCCAGTACTTC	CSARNPSGGFQETQYF
TRBJ1-4	TRBV5-6	TRBD1	NA	TGTGCCAGCAGCTCCCCCGACAGGGAGACAGAAAAACTGTTTTTT	CASSSPDRETEKLFF
TRBJ2-3	TRBV6-2/TRBV6-3	NA	few	TGTGCCAGCAGTTACCTCCGGAAGGGGGATGGAGATACGCAGTATTTT	CASSYLRKGDGDTQYF
TRBJ2-5	TRBV27	TRBD2	few	TGTGCCAGCAGTCCCTTAGGGGGGACTAGCAGCGAGACCCAGTACTTC	CASSPLGGTSSETQYF
TRBJ1-2	TRBV7-9	NA	few	TGTGCCAGCAGCTTCCCCCAAGGCTATGGCTACACCTTC	CASSFPQGYGYTF
TRBJ1-2	TRBV12-3/TRBV12-4	NA	NA	TGTACCAGCAGGGAAGGACAGTCGGAGTCCTATGGCTACACCTTC	CTSREGQSESYGYTF
TRBJ2-6	TRBV20-1	NA	NA	TGCAGTGCTAGCGAACAGGACTCTGGGGCCAACGTCCTGACTTTC	CSASEQDSGANVLTF
TRBJ2-7	TRBV2	NA	few	TGTGCCAGCACCACTAACGGGGCTAGTGGCGAGCAGTACTTC	CASTTNGASGEQYF